This TCR beta chain is from a study of radiotherapy plus CTLA-4 blockade in lung cancer. Study findings and constraints: The best predictor of response was reported to be early blood T cell clone dynamics, with interferon-beta.

Each patient with chemo-refractory metastatic non-small-cell lung cancer was treated with focal radiation plus CTLA-4 blockade using ipilimumab. Details on this clone: The antigen remains undetermined.

Libraries were prepared by immunoSEQ multiplex PCR; TCRdb keeps only in-frame clonotypes and omits some of them. The repertoire has tens of thousands of clones, around 86% of them found once; the top ten carry approximately 15%. The specimen was peripheral blood, collected from a patient treated with radiotherapy plus ipilimumab. The receptor was isolated from a human donor with non-small cell lung cancer that progressed on radiotherapy plus ipilimumab.

CDR3 residues: CASSPGAGALQETQYF. The CDR3 nucleotides are TGTGCCAGTAGTCCTGGGGCGGGGGCGCTCCAAGAGACCCAGTACTTC. V gene TRBV19 combines with J gene TRBJ2-5; weak D call: TRBD2 (7 bases). Trimming shortened V by 5 bases and J by 1 base, and 17 bases separated the two germline ends. This CDR3 contains 16 residues. The germline V gene has CDR1 LNHDA and CDR2 SQIVND (reference sequence).